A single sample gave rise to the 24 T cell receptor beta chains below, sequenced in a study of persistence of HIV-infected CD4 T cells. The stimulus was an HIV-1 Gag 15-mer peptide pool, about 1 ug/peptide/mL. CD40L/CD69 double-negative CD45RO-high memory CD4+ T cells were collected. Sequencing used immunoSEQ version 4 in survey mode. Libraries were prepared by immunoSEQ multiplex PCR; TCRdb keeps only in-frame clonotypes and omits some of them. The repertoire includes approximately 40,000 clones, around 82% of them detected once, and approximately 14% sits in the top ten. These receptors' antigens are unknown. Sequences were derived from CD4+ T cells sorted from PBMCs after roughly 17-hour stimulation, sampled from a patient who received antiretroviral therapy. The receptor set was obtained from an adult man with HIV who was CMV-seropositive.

The CDR3 DNA sequence: TGTGCCGGAGCCGGGACTAGCGTGTTGGAGACCCAGTACTTC. It specifies CAGAGTSVLETQYF. This chain joins TRBV2 and TRBJ2-5; 10 bases agree with TRBD2. Per germline, CDR1 SNHLY and CDR2 FYNNEI. The V and J ends lost 11 bases and 5 bases, in that order; junction bases with no gene match: 11. There are 14 residues in the CDR3.

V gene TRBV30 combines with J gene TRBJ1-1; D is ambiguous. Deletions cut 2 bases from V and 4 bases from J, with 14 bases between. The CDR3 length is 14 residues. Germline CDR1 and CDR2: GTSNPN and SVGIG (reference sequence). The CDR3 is CAWSWSGVATEAFF. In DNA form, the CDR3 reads TGTGCCTGGAGTTGGTCTGGGGTGGCCACTGAAGCTTTCTTT.

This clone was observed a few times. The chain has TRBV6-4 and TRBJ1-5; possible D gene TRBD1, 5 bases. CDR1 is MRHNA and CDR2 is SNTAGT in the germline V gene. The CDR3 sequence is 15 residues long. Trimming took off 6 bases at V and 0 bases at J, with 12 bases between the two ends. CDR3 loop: CASSREGDSNQPQHF. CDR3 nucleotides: TGTGCCAGCAGCAGGGAAGGAGATAGCAATCAGCCCCAGCATTTT.

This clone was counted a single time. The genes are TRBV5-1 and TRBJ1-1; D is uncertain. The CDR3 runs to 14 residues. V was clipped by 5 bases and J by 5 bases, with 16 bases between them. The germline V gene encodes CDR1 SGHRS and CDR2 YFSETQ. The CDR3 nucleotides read TGCGCCAGCAGGCGGACTGTGGATCTGACTGAAGCTTTCTTT. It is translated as CASRRTVDLTEAFF.

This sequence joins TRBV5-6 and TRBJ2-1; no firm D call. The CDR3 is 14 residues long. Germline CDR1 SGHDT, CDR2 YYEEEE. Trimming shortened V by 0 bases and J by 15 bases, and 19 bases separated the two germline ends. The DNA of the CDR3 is TGTGCCAGCAGCTTGGTTCAGGAATTTATCTATCCGTTCTTC. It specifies CASSLVQEFIYPFF.

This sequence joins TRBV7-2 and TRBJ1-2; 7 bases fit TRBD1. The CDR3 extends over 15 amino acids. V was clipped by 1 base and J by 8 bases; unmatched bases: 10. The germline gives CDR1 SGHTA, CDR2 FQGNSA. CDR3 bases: TGTGCCAGCAGCTTAGGCCCACAGGGGATGGGCGGCTACACCTTC. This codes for CASSLGPQGMGGYTF.

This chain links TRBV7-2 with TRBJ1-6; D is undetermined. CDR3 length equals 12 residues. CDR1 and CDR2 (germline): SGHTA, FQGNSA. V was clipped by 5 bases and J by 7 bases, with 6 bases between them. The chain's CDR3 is CASSQMNSPLHF. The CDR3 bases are TGTGCCAGCAGCCAAATGAATTCACCCCTCCACTTT.

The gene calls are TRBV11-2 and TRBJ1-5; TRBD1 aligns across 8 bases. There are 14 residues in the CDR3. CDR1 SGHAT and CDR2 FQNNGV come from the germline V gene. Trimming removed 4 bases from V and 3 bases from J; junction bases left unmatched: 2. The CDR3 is CASSSQGANQPQHF. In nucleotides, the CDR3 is TGTGCCAGCAGCTCGCAGGGGGCCAATCAGCCCCAGCATTTT.

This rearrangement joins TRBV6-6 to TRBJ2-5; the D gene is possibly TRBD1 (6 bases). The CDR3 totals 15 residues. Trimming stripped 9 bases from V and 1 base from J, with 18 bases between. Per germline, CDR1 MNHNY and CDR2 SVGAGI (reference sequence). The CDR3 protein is CASRRTGYLQETQYF. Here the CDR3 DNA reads TGTGCCAGTCGTAGAACAGGGTACCTCCAAGAGACCCAGTACTTC.

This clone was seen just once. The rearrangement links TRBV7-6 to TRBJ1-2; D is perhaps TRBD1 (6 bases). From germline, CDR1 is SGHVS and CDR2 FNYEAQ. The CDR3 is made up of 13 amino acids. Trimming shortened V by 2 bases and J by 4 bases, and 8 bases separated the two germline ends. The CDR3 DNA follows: TGTGCCAGCAGCTTAACAGGGCTCTATGGCTACACCTTC. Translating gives CASSLTGLYGYTF.

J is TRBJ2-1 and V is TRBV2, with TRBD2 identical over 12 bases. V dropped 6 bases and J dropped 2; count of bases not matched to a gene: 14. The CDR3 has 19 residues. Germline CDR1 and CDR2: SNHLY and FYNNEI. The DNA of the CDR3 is TGTGCCAGCAGCCCCGGACTAGCGGGGACTTCCCGACCCTACAATGAGCAGTTCTTC. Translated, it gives CASSPGLAGTSRPYNEQFF.

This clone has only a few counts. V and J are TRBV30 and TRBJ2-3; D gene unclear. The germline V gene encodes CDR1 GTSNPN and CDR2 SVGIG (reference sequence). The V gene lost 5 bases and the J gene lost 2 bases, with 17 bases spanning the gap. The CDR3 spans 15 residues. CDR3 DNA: TGTGCCTGGGACAACCCCCTAACACTCACAGATACGCAGTATTTT. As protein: CAWDNPLTLTDTQYF.

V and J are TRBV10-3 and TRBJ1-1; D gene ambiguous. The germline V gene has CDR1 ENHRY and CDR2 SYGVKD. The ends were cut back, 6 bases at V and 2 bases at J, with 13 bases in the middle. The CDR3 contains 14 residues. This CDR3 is CAIRPGSSNTEAFF. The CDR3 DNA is TGTGCCATCAGGCCAGGTAGTAGTAACACTGAAGCTTTCTTT.

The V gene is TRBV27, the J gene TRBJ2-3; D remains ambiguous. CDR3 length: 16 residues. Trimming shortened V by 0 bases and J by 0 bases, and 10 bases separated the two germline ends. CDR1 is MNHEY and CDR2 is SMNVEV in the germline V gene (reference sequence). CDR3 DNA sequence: TGTGCCAGCAGTTTATCCCCGGCCTCTAGCACAGATACGCAGTATTTT. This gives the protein CASSLSPASSTDTQYF.

CDR3 coding DNA: TGTGCCAGCGCGTACTCCGGGAGCTATGGCTACACCTTC. Its protein is CASAYSGSYGYTF. V and J are TRBV27 and TRBJ1-2; D ambiguous. This CDR3 region has 13 residues. Germline V gene sequence: CDR1 MNHEY, CDR2 SMNVEV (reference sequence). V was shortened by 8 bases and J by 4 bases, with 14 bases between the two germline ends.

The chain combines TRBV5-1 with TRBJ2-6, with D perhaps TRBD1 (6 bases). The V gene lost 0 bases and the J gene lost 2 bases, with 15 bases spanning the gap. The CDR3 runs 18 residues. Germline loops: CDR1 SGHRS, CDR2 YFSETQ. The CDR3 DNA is TGCGCCAGCAGCTTGGCGGGCAGGGGAAGCACTGGGGCCAACGTCCTGACTTTC. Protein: CASSLAGRGSTGANVLTF.

In DNA form, the CDR3 reads TGTGCCAGCAGTGAAGTCGGTAACTATGGCTACACCTTC. Translating it yields CASSEVGNYGYTF. This chain uses TRBV2 with TRBJ1-2; D ambiguous. The CDR3 has 13 amino acids. V shed 1 base and J shed 1 base, with 4 bases lying between them. The germline CDR1 and CDR2 sequences are SNHLY and FYNNEI.

The CDR3 sequence: CASSLGGTGTGTDTQYF. CDR3 in DNA: TGTGCCAGCAGCTTAGGCGGGACAGGGACCGGCACAGATACGCAGTATTTT. V and J are TRBV7-9 and TRBJ2-3, with 9 bases lining up with TRBD1. V gave up 1 base and J gave up 1 base; unmatched junction bases: 6. In germline, CDR1 is SEHNR, CDR2 FQNEAQ (reference sequence). The CDR3 runs 17 residues.

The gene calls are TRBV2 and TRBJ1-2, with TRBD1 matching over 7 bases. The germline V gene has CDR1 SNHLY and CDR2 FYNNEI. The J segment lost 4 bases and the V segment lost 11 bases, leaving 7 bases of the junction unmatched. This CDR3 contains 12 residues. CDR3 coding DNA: TGTGCCGGAACAGGGGATGGCTATGGCTACACCTTC. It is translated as CAGTGDGYGYTF.

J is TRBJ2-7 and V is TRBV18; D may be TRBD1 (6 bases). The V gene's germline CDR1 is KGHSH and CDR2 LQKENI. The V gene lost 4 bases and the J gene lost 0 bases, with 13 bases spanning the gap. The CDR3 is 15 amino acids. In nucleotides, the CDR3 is TGTGCCAGCTCACTAGGGACATCTCTCTCCTACGAGCAGTACTTC. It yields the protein CASSLGTSLSYEQYF.

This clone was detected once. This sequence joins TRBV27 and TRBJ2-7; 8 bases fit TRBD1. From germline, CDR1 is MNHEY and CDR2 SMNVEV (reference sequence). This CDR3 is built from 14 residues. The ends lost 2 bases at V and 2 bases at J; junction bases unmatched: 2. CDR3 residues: CASSLQGAAYEQYF. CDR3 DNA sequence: TGTGCCAGCAGTTTACAGGGGGCGGCCTACGAGCAGTACTTC.

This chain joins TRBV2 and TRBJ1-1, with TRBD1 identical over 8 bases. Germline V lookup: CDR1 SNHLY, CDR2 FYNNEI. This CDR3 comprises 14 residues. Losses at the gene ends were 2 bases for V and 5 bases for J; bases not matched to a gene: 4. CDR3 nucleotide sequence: TGTGCCAGCAGTGAATGGGACAGGATGACTGAAGCTTTCTTT. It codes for CASSEWDRMTEAFF.

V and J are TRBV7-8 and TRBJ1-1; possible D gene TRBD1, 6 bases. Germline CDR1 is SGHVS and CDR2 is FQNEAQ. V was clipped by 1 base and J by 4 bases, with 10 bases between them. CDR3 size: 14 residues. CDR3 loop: CASSLGEGGTEAFF. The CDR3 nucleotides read TGTGCCAGCAGCTTAGGCGAAGGGGGCACTGAAGCTTTCTTT.

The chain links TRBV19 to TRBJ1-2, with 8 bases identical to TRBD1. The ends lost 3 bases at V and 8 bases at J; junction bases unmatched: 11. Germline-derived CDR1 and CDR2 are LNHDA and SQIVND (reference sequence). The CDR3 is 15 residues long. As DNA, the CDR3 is TGTGCCAGTAGTATTTTGACCGGACAGGGAGCCGGCTACACCTTC. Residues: CASSILTGQGAGYTF.